A single sample gave rise to the 22 T cell receptor beta chains below, sequenced in a study of spatial heterogeneity in lung cancer. MiXCR, run by TCRdb on the 5' RACE reads, gives a single entry per CDR3 protein. The sample has about 40,000 distinct CDR3 sequences, around 5% seen once; the top ten hold about 25%. Stated time point: sample taken at primary tumor resection. Whole RNA from tumor, nontumor lung or frozen PBMC was sequenced unsorted. Sequencing used PBMCs, obtained at surgery. Source of these receptors: a female donor with early-stage non-small cell lung cancer.

The rearrangement uses TRBV6-2 or TRBV6-3 and TRBJ2-2; 10 positions agree with TRBD2. Germline CDR1 is MNHEY and CDR2 is SVGEGT. The V segment lost 4 bases and the J segment 5 bases; nucleotides outside the gene matches: 10. CDR3 length: 17 amino acids. DNA for the CDR3: TGTGCCAGCAGTTCAAGTAGCGGGGGGCTAATTACCGGGGAGCTGTTTTTT. This gives the protein CASSSSSGGLITGELFF.

This clonotype was seen repeatedly, ten times or more. The CDR3 reads CASSSGTADGTQYF. The CDR3 bases are TGCGCCAGCAGCTCCGGGACCGCGGATGGGACCCAGTACTTC. V is TRBV5-1 and J is TRBJ2-5; D may match TRBD1 or TRBD2 (5 bases each). The CDR3 loop spans 14 amino acids. Trimming took 3 bases from V and 7 from J, leaving 16 bases between them. Per the germline V gene, CDR1 is SGHRS and CDR2 is YFSETQ.

This clonotype was recorded only once. The chain links TRBV3-1 to TRBJ2-7; no firm D call. There are 11 residues in the CDR3. The V gene's germline CDR1 is LGHDT and CDR2 YNNKEL (reference sequence). The V end was cut by 0 bases, the J end by 3 bases, with 0 bases between. CDR3 amino acids: CASSQDYEQYF. For the CDR3, the DNA is TGTGCCAGCAGCCAAGACTACGAGCAGTACTTC.

This clonotype was counted ten times or more. The chain recombines TRBV2 with TRBJ1-2, with 9 bases identical to TRBD1. Germline V gene data show CDR1 as SNHLY and CDR2 as FYNNEI. The CDR3 is 14 residues long. The J segment lost 8 bases and the V segment lost 6 bases, leaving 10 bases of the junction unmatched. CDR3 protein: CASRDSGTGTGYTF. The CDR3 bases are TGTGCCAGCAGAGATTCCGGGACAGGGACAGGCTACACCTTC.

This clonotype was counted a few times. The V and J genes are TRBV5-4 and TRBJ2-2; 8 bases are a match to TRBD2. The germline V gene has CDR1 SGHNT and CDR2 YYREEE (reference sequence). The V gene end was trimmed by 1 base and the J gene end by 6 bases; junction bases not matched to a gene: 5. The CDR3 runs to 15 residues. CDR3 DNA: TGTGCCAGCAGCTTGATAGCGGGGAGAGCCGGGGAGCTGTTTTTT. Translating it yields CASSLIAGRAGELFF. The complete variable domain, with remaining parts taken from reference TRBV5-4 and TRBJ2-2, reads ETGVTQSPTHLIKTRGQQVTLRCSSQSGHNTVSWYQQALGQGPQFIFQYYREEENGRGNFPPRFSGLQFPNYSSELNVNALELDDSALYLCASSLIAGRAGELFFGEGSRLTVL.

The gene calls are TRBV5-4 and TRBJ1-1, with D possibly TRBD1 on 5 matching bases. V gave up 6 bases and J gave up 4 bases, with 19 bases separating them. Germline lookup yields CDR1 SGHNT and CDR2 YYREEE (reference sequence). The CDR3 length is 15 residues. The DNA of the CDR3 is TGTGCCAGCATCATCATCCGGGGCCGGGGCACTGAAGCTTTCTTT. Translation gives CASIIIRGRGTEAFF.

This clonotype occurred many times. This chain links TRBV30 with TRBJ1-3, with a weak D call TRBD1 (5 bases). This CDR3 has 14 residues. Per germline, CDR1 GTSNPN and CDR2 SVGIG (reference sequence). Trimming took off 4 bases at V and 5 bases at J, with 15 bases between the two ends. CDR3 nucleotides: TGTGCCTGGAATGGCAGGGAGTTCCGAAACACCATATATTTT. The encoded protein is CAWNGREFRNTIYF. Complete variable domain (other parts from reference TRBV30 and TRBJ1-3): SQTIHQWPATLVQPVGSPLSLECTVEGTSNPNLYWYRQAAGRGLQLLFYSVGIGQISSEVPQNLSASRPQDRQFILSSKKLLLSDSGFYLCAWNGREFRNTIYFGEGSWLTVV.

In this sample, this clonotype turned up many times. The V and J genes are TRBV6-5 and TRBJ1-1, with D hard to call. From germline, CDR1 is MNHEY and CDR2 SVGAGI. V lost 2 bases and J lost 0, with 7 bases in between. This CDR3 is 14 amino acids long. The CDR3 nucleotides read TGTGCCAGCAGTTACGGCCGGTTGAACACTGAAGCTTTCTTT. Translation gives CASSYGRLNTEAFF.

This clonotype showed up many times. V gene TRBV20-1 combines with J gene TRBJ2-7; D is possibly TRBD2 (6 bases). CDR1 is DFQATT and CDR2 is SNEGSKA in the germline V gene (reference sequence). Between the trimmed V and J ends, which lost 4 bases and 0 bases, there was a span of 13 bases. This CDR3 has 14 residues. DNA of the CDR3: TGCAGTGCTATATCTCCGGGGGTCTCCTACGAGCAGTACTTC. Protein product: CSAISPGVSYEQYF.

This clonotype has ten or more counts. Sequence at one end of the junction differs from germline and may be a read error. V is TRBV2 and J is TRBJ1-6, with TRBD1 matching 11 bases. The CDR3 consists of 15 residues. Per the germline V gene, CDR1 is SNHLY and CDR2 is FYNNEI. The CDR3 is CASTEGQGAYSPLHF. The CDR3 DNA follows: TGTGCCAGCACTGAAGGACAGGGGGCGTATTCACCCCTCCACTTT.

The sample holds many counts of this clonotype. J is TRBJ1-2 and V is TRBV20-1; TRBD1 matches at 9 bases. J gave up 7 bases and V 3 bases, and 6 bases lay outside the gene matches. There are 13 residues in the CDR3. Germline values: CDR1 DFQATT, CDR2 SNEGSKA (reference sequence). This CDR3 reads CSARITGGTGYTF. The DNA of the CDR3 is TGCAGTGCTAGGATCACAGGGGGCACTGGCTACACCTTC.

The chain has TRBV5-1 and TRBJ1-4, with unresolved D. This CDR3 is built from 13 residues. V was pared by 0 bases and J by 5 bases, with 5 bases between. Germline CDR1 reads SGHRS; CDR2 reads YFSETQ. The CDR3 here is CASSLVANEKLFF. The CDR3 region has the DNA TGCGCCAGCAGCTTGGTGGCGAATGAAAAACTGTTTTTT.

This clonotype was recorded a few times. The chain joins TRBV5-1 to TRBJ2-3, with 13 bases matching TRBD2. With 4 bases clipped from V and 1 base from J, the junction kept 3 bases outside the gene matches. CDR3 length equals 16 residues. In germline, CDR1 is SGHRS, CDR2 YFSETQ. CDR3 bases: TGCGCCAGCAGCCGAGGGACTAGCGGGGGCACAGATACGCAGTATTTT. Its protein product is CASSRGTSGGTDTQYF. Filled out from reference TRBV5-1 and TRBJ2-3, the complete variable domain reads KAGVTQTPRYLIKTRGQQVTLSCSPISGHRSVSWYQQTPGQGLQFLFEYFSETQRNKGNFPGRFSGRQFSNSRSEMNVSTLELGDSALYLCASSRGTSGGTDTQYFGPGTRLTVL.

Many counts were recorded for this clonotype. The CDR3 sequence is CASSSPGTGLYEQYF. In nucleotides, the CDR3 is TGTGCCAGCAGCTCACCTGGGACAGGGCTCTACGAGCAGTACTTC. V usage is TRBV7-9 and J usage is TRBJ2-7; 9 nucleotides line up with TRBD1. The CDR3 sequence is 15 residues long. Germline V CDR1 and CDR2: SEHNR, FQNEAQ (reference sequence). The V segment lost 4 bases and the J segment 3 bases; nucleotides outside the gene matches: 7.

The genes are TRBV12-3 or TRBV12-4 and TRBJ1-6, with no clear D. Trimming took off 6 bases at V and 8 bases at J, with 14 bases between the two ends. The CDR3 spans 14 residues. CDR3 in amino acids: CASSGGFPDSPLHF. In DNA, the CDR3 is TGTGCCAGCAGCGGAGGTTTCCCAGATTCACCCCTCCACTTT.

This clonotype was seen many times. The chain employs TRBV20-1 and TRBJ2-1; maybe TRBD2 (6 bases). This CDR3 spans 17 amino acids. Trimming cost V 2 bases and J 0 bases, with 17 bases left between them. Germline CDR1 is DFQATT and CDR2 is SNEGSKA (reference sequence). The CDR3: CSARTPHGGSSYNEQFF. CDR3 DNA: TGCAGTGCTAGAACGCCCCACGGGGGTAGCTCCTACAATGAGCAGTTCTTC.

Only a few counts were recorded for this clonotype. The chain has TRBV20-1 and TRBJ1-5; perhaps TRBD1 as D (6 bases). Deletions cut 5 bases from V and 7 bases from J, with 15 bases between. Germline V lookup: CDR1 DFQATT, CDR2 SNEGSKA (reference sequence). The CDR3 totals 13 residues. This CDR3 reads CSALTQQGQPQHF. The DNA of the CDR3 is TGCAGTGCTCTCACACAGCAGGGGCAGCCCCAGCATTTT.

At least ten counts were recorded for this clonotype. The rearrangement joins TRBV19 to TRBJ1-6; 7 positions match TRBD1. This CDR3 has 14 residues. Per germline, CDR1 LNHDA and CDR2 SQIVND (reference sequence). J was trimmed by 15 bases and V by 5 bases; bases with no gene match: 13. The CDR3 loop reads CASSARDRASGLHF. Written as DNA, the CDR3 is TGTGCCAGTAGTGCCCGGGACAGAGCCTCGGGCCTCCACTTT.

This clonotype was counted a few times. V usage is TRBV6-5 and J usage is TRBJ2-5, with D perhaps matching TRBD1 (6 bases). CDR3 size: 14 residues. Germline-derived CDR1 and CDR2 are MNHEY and SVGAGI. Trimming took off 4 bases at V and 0 bases at J, with 9 bases between the two ends. CDR3 amino acids: CASSFNRDQETQYF. The CDR3 DNA reads TGTGCCAGCAGTTTTAACAGGGACCAAGAGACCCAGTACTTC.

This clonotype was recorded at least ten times. The chain carries TRBV29-1 and TRBJ2-5; possible D gene TRBD1, 6 bases. The CDR3 extends over 17 amino acids. The germline V and J ends were trimmed by 7 bases and 5 bases, with 29 bases remaining between them. The germline CDR1 and CDR2 sequences are SQVTM and ANQGSEA. The CDR3 coding sequence is TGCAGCGGGGGATTTTATGCTACCTTGGGGGCGTCGGAGACCCAGTACTTC. The encoded protein is CSGGFYATLGASETQYF.

This clonotype appeared many times. The chain joins TRBV20-1 to TRBJ2-5, with 7 bases matching TRBD1. Germline loops: CDR1 DFQATT, CDR2 SNEGSKA (reference sequence). Trimming cost V 4 bases and J 10 bases; bases outside gene matches: 18. The CDR3 contains 15 residues. The CDR3 sequence: CSATLARTGVLDQYF. The CDR3 DNA sequence: TGCAGTGCTACCTTAGCCCGGACAGGAGTCCTAGACCAGTACTTC.

This clonotype was observed at least ten times. The V and J genes are TRBV6-1 and TRBJ2-3; TRBD1 matches at 7 bases. This CDR3 contains 15 residues. J lost 2 bases, V lost 8 bases, and 10 bases had no gene match. Germline loops: CDR1 MNHNS, CDR2 SASEGT. The DNA of the CDR3 is TGTGCCAGCGCCCCAACAGGGGCTATCACAGATACGCAGTATTTT. Encoded protein: CASAPTGAITDTQYF.